This T cell receptor (beta chain) came from a study of cytomegalovirus exposure and HLA in healthy donors. This PCR relied on a set of 60 Vbeta primers and 13 Jbeta primers. Sequencing was performed with immunoSEQ multiplex PCR; in TCRdb, only in-frame clones are kept and a portion is missing. The sample carries about 120,000 clones, about 80% recorded once. Germline values: CDR1 SGHTA, CDR2 FQGNSA. The CDR3 totals 14 residues. Losses at the gene ends were 4 bases for V and 3 bases for J; bases not matched to a gene: 5. General observations from the study: Earlier results showed most TCR beta V segments being productive about 87% or about 30% of the time.

This clone was seen a few times. The antigen is unknown. The rearrangement links TRBV7-2 to TRBJ2-7, with 8 nucleotides matching TRBD1. The source is a man aged 30 to 45 in good health and CMV-seronegative. Input material: PBMCs. CDR3 in DNA: TGTGCCAGCAGCTCCTTACAGGGGGGCTACGAGCAGTACTTC. Amino acids: CASSSLQGGYEQYF.